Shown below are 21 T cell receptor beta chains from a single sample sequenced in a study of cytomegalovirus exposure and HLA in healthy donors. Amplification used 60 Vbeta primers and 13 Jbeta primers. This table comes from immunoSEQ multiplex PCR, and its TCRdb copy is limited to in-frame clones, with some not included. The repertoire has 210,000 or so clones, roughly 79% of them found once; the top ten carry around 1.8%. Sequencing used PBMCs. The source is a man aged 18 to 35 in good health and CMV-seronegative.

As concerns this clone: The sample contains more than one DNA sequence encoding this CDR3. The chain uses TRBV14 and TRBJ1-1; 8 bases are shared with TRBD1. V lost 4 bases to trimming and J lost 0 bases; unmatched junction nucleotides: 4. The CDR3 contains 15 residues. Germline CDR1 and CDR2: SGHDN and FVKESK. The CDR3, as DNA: TGTGCCAGCAGCCTAAGGACAGGGTTGAACACTGAAGCTTTCTTT. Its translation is CASSLRTGLNTEAFF.

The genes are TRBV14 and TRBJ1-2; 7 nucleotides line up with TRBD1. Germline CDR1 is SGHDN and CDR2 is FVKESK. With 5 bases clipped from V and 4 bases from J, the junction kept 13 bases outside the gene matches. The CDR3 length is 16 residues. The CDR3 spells CASSVGQNRRVYGYTF. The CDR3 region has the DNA TGTGCCAGCAGCGTGGGACAGAACCGAAGAGTCTATGGCTACACCTTC.

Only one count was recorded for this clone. For the CDR3, the DNA is TGTGCCAGCAGTTTCCAGACAAGCTCCTACAATGAGCAGTTCTTC. It codes for CASSFQTSSYNEQFF. The V call is TRBV7-8, the J call TRBJ2-1; no reliable D call. The CDR3 has 15 amino acids. Trimming stripped 6 bases from V and 0 bases from J, with 12 bases between. Per the germline V gene, CDR1 is SGHVS and CDR2 is FQNEAQ.

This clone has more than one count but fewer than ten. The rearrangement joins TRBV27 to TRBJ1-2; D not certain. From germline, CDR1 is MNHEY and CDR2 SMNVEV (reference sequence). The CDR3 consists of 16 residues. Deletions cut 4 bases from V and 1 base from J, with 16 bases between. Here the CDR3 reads CASSSFDGEFNYGYTF. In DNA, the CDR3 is TGTGCCAGCAGTTCATTTGACGGAGAATTTAACTATGGCTACACCTTC.

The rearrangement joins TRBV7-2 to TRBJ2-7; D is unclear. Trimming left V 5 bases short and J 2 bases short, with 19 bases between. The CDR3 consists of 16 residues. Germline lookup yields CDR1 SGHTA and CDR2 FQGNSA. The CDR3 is CASSPAAAGFPYEQYF. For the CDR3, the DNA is TGTGCCAGCAGCCCAGCCGCGGCCGGATTCCCCTACGAGCAGTACTTC.

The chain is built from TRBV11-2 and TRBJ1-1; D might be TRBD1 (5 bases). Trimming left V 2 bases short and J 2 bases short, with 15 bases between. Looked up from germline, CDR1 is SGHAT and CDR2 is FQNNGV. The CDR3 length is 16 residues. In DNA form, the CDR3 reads TGTGCCAGCAGCTTACAACGGGGGAGCGTCAACACTGAAGCTTTCTTT. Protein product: CASSLQRGSVNTEAFF.

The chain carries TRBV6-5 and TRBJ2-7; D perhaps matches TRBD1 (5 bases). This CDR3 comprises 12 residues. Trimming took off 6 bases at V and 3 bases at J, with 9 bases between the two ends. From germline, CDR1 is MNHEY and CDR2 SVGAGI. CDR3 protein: CASSITGYEQYF. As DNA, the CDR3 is TGTGCCAGCAGCATTACAGGCTACGAGCAGTACTTC.

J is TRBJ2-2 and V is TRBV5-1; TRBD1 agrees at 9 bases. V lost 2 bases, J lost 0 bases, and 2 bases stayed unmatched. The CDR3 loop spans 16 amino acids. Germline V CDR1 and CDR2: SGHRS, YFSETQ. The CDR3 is CASSFGTGSNTGELFF. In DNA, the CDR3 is TGCGCCAGCAGCTTTGGGACAGGGTCGAACACCGGGGAGCTGTTTTTT.

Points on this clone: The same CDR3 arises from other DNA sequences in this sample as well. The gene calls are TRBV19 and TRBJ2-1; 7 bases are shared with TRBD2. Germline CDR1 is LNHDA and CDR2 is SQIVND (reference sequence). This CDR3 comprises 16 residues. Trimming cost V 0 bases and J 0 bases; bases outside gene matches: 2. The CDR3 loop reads CASSIDGGSSYNEQFF. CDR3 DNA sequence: TGTGCCAGTAGTATAGACGGGGGGAGCTCCTACAATGAGCAGTTCTTC.

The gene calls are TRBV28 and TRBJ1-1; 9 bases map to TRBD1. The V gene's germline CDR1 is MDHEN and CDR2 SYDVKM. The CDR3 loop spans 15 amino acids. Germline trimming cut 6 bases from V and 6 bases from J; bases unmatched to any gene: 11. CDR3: CASRSADRGKAEAFF. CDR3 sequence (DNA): TGTGCCAGCAGGTCCGCCGACAGGGGGAAGGCTGAAGCTTTCTTT.

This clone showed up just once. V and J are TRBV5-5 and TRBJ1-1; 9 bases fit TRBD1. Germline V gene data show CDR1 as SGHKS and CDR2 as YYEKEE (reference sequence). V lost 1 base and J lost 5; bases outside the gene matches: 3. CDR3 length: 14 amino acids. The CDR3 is CASSLSTGGTEAFF. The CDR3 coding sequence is TGTGCCAGCAGCTTGTCGACAGGGGGGACTGAAGCTTTCTTT.

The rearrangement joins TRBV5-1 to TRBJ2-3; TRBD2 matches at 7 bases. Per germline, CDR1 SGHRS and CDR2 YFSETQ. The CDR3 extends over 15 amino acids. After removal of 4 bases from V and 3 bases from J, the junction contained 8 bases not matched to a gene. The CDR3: CASSPDPGRTDTQYF. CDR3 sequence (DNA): TGCGCCAGCAGCCCTGACCCCGGGAGGACAGATACGCAGTATTTT.

CDR3 amino acids: CASIDSLPATNEKLFF. The CDR3 DNA reads TGCGCCAGCATTGATAGCCTACCTGCAACTAATGAAAAACTGTTTTTT. The V and J genes are TRBV10-1 and TRBJ1-4, with D uncertain. Germline-derived CDR1 and CDR2 are WNHNN and SYGVQD (reference sequence). The CDR3 is 16 amino acids. Trimming pared 7 bases from V and 0 bases from J, leaving 15 bases between.

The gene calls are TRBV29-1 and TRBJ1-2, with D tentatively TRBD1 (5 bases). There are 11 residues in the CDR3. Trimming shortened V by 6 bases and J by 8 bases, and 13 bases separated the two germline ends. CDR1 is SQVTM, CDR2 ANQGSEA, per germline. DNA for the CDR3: TGCAGCGTACTCCAGGGAAGCGGCTACACCTTC. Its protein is CSVLQGSGYTF.

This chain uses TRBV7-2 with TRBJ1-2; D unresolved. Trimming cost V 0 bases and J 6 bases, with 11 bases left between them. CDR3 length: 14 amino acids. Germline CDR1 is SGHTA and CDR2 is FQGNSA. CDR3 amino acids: CASSLAGVAHGYTF. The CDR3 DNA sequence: TGTGCCAGCAGCTTAGCCGGTGTAGCGCATGGCTACACCTTC.

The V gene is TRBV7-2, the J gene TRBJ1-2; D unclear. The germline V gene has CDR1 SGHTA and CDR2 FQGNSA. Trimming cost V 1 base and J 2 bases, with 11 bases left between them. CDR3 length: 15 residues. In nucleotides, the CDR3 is TGTGCCAGCAGCTTAGGGTTCCCACAGAACTATGGCTACACCTTC. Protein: CASSLGFPQNYGYTF.

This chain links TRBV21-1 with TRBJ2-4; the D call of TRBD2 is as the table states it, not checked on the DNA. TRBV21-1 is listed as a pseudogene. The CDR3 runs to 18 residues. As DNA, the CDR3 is TGTGCCAGCAGCAAAGCGCGACTAGCGGGAGTAGCCAAAAACATTCAGTACTTC. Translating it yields CASSKARLAGVAKNIQYF.

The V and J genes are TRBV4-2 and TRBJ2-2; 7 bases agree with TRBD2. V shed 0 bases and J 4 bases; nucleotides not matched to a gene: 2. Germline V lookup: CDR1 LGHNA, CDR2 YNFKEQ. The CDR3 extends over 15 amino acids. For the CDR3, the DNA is TGTGCCAGCAGCCAAGAGGGCGGGGGCACCGGGGAGCTGTTTTTT. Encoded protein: CASSQEGGGTGELFF.

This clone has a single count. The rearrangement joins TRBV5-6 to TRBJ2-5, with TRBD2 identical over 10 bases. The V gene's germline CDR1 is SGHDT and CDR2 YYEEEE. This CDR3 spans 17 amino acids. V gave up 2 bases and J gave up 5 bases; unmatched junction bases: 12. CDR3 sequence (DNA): TGTGCCAGCAGCTTTCGCGGGGAGCGGGGGGGAGTGGAGACCCAGTACTTC. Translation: CASSFRGERGGVETQYF.

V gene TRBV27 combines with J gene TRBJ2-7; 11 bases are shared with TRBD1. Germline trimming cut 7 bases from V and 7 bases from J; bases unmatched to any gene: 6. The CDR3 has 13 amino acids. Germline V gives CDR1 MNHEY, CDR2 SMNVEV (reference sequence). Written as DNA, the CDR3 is TGTGCCAGCAACAACCGGGACAGGGGGGAGCAGTACTTC. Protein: CASNNRDRGEQYF.

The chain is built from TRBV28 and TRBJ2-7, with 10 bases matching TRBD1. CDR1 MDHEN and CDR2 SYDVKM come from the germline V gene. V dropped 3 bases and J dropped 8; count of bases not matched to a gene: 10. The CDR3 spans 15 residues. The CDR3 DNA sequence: TGTGCCAGCAGTTTGTTGACAGGGGGCAACAGGAAGCAGTACTTC. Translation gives CASSLLTGGNRKQYF.